This T cell receptor (beta chain) was found in a study of cytomegalovirus exposure and HLA in healthy donors. PCR used 60 Vbeta primers and 13 Jbeta primers. This table comes from immunoSEQ multiplex PCR, and its TCRdb copy is limited to in-frame clones, with some not included. This sample has 110,000 to 150,000 clones, with approximately 81% found just once. Germline CDR1 LGHNA, CDR2 YSLEER. The CDR3 has 14 residues. The material sequenced was PBMCs. V and J are TRBV4-3 and TRBJ2-5; perhaps TRBD1 as D (5 bases). The assigned J gene may be wrong: the sequence end matches TRBJ2-7 better. The sequence derives from a boy between 2 and 10 years old in good health and CMV-seronegative. The CDR3 spells CASSQAAGSYEQYF. The CDR3 nucleotides are TGCGCCAGCAGCCAAGCTGCAGGGTCCTACGAGCAGTACTTC.